This is a list of T cell receptor beta chains from one sample in a study of blood T cell repertoires in COVID-19. Sequencing used immunoSEQ multiplex PCR; TCRdb keeps in-frame clones, though not all of them. The table lists under 350,000 clones, about nine tenths of them singletons. Sequenced: PBMCs or T cells enriched from blood (not recorded which). Receptor source: a woman aged 18-30 years who had recovered from COVID-19. CDR3s include the opening cysteine and the closing phenylalanine or tryptophan. D genes are given only for firm matches. The size of a clone is reported for some rows only, either as once, few or many, or as a class for expanded clones.

V gene,J gene,clone size,D gene,CDR3 DNA,CDR3 protein
TRBV2,TRBJ2-1,.,TRBD2,TGTGCCAGCAGCGGGACTAGCGGGTCCAATGAGCAGTTCTTC,CASSGTSGSNEQFF
TRBV7-3,TRBJ2-3,.,TRBD2,TGTGCCAGCAGCAGCGGGGATTACACAGATACGCAGTATTTT,CASSSGDYTDTQYF
TRBV4-3,TRBJ2-1,.,TRBD1,TGCGCCAGCAGCCAAGCGTGGACAGGGGGGAGAAATGAGCAGTTCTTC,CASSQAWTGGRNEQFF
TRBV15,TRBJ2-2,.,.,TGTGCCACCAGCAGAGAGGGCCGATACACCGGGGAGCTGTTTTTT,CATSREGRYTGELFF
TRBV14,TRBJ2-7,.,.,TGTGCCAGCAGCCAAGATGAGGAGAGCTCCTACGAGCAGTACTTC,CASSQDEESSYEQYF
TRBV4-3,TRBJ2-1,.,.,TGCGCCAGCAAAGAGGACACAACGTCAGATGAGCAGTTCTTC,CASKEDTTSDEQFF
TRBV7-6,TRBJ2-3,.,TRBD2,TGTGCCAGCAGCTCCCTCGCTCTTGGCGGGAGAGGTACAGATACGCAGTATTTT,CASSSLALGGRGTDTQYF
TRBV10-1,TRBJ2-1,.,TRBD2,TGCGCCAGCAGTGCAACTAGCGGGAGTAGCTCCTACAATGAGCAGTTCTTC,CASSATSGSSSYNEQFF
TRBV5-1,TRBJ1-1,.,.,TGCGCCAGCAGCTTAACAGGAGTTGTGAACACTGAAGCTTTCTTT,CASSLTGVVNTEAFF
TRBV11-2,TRBJ2-7,.,TRBD2,TGTGCCAGCAGCCCGAACCGACTAGCAGATTCCTACGAGCAGTACTTC,CASSPNRLADSYEQYF
TRBV30,TRBJ2-7,.,TRBD1,TGTGCCTGGAGTTGGGGACAGGGTATTACCTACGAGCAGTACTTC,CAWSWGQGITYEQYF
TRBV5-1,TRBJ2-2,.,TRBD1,TGCGCCAGCAGCTCGGACAGGGCGGGAACCGGGGAGCTGTTTTTT,CASSSDRAGTGELFF
TRBV30,TRBJ1-1,.,.,TGTGCCTGGACCAGGGAGGGGAACACTGAAGCTTTCTTT,CAWTREGNTEAFF
TRBV7-9,TRBJ1-4,.,TRBD1,TGTGCCAGCAGCCGGGACAGGGCTCAAAAACTGTTTTTT,CASSRDRAQKLFF
TRBV5-6,TRBJ2-1,.,.,TGTGCCAGCAGTGGGGCCAAGATATCCTACAATGAGCAGTTCTTC,CASSGAKISYNEQFF
TRBV24-1,TRBJ2-1,.,TRBD1,TGTGCCACCAGCACCCCGGGACAGGAATACAATGAGCAGTTCTTC,CATSTPGQEYNEQFF
TRBV5-8,TRBJ2-7,.,TRBD1,TGTGCCAGCAGCTTTAGGGGGCCAGGTGTCGAGCAGTACTTC,CASSFRGPGVEQYF
TRBV7-9,TRBJ2-5,.,TRBD1,TGTGCCAGCAGTCCAGGGGGCCCGGAGACCCAGTACTTC,CASSPGGPETQYF
TRBV11-2,TRBJ2-1,.,TRBD2,TGTGCCAGCAGCTTAGTTATCGGGAGGGTAAACTACAATGAGCAGTTCTTC,CASSLVIGRVNYNEQFF
TRBV7-9,TRBJ2-2,.,.,TGTGCCAGCAGCTTATCATGGACTGACATAAACACCGGGGAGCTGTTTTTT,CASSLSWTDINTGELFF
TRBV24-1,TRBJ2-1,.,TRBD2,TGTGCCACCAGTGATTCAGCGGGGGGGATTTTTTCCTACAATGAGCAGTTCTTC,CATSDSAGGIFSYNEQFF
TRBV28,TRBJ2-1,.,TRBD2,TGTGCCAGCAGTTCAGGGACTAGCAAGCGAGAGCAGTTCTTC,CASSSGTSKREQFF
TRBV4-1,TRBJ2-3,.,TRBD2,TGCGCCAGCAGCCAAGAGCTAGCGGGAAACACAGATACGCAGTATTTT,CASSQELAGNTDTQYF
TRBV28,TRBJ2-1,.,TRBD2,TGTGCCAGCAGTGCCCCACTAGCGGGATCCCTCAATGAGCAGTTCTTC,CASSAPLAGSLNEQFF
TRBV25-1,TRBJ2-7,.,.,TGTGCCAGCAATTCGGGTCGGAACGAGCAGTACTTC,CASNSGRNEQYF
TRBV28,TRBJ2-3,.,TRBD2,TGTGCCAGCAGTTTAGGGCTAGCGGGAGGGACTAACACAGATACGCAGTATTTT,CASSLGLAGGTNTDTQYF
TRBV19,TRBJ1-1,once,.,TGTGCCAGTAGCAGATGGGCAGTGTCGCTGAACACTGAAGCTTTCTTT,CASSRWAVSLNTEAFF
TRBV4-3,TRBJ2-7,once,.,TGCGCCAGCAGCCAAGACGGGGTGGGCAGTCCCTACGAGCAGTACTTC,CASSQDGVGSPYEQYF
TRBV28,TRBJ2-7,.,.,TGTGCCAGCAGTTTCGGACCAACTAGAGACACCTACGAGCAGTACTTC,CASSFGPTRDTYEQYF
TRBV20-1,TRBJ1-1,.,.,TGCAGTGCTGAACGACGGAGTGAAGCTTTCTTT,CSAERRSEAFF
TRBV28,TRBJ2-4,.,.,TGTGCCAGTGGGCGGGCGATTGGAACCAAAAACATTCAGTACTTC,CASGRAIGTKNIQYF
TRBV3-1/TRBV3-2,TRBJ1-1,.,TRBD1,TGTGCCAGCAGCCAAGACAGGGGGCGGGGAGCTTTCTTT,CASSQDRGRGAFF
TRBV28,TRBJ2-7,.,TRBD1,TGTGCCAGCCTGGACAGGGACACCTACGAGCAGTACTTC,CASLDRDTYEQYF
TRBV27,TRBJ1-1,.,.,TGTGCCAGCAGTCCTGAGCTTATGAACACTGAAGCTTTCTTT,CASSPELMNTEAFF
TRBV3-1/TRBV3-2,TRBJ2-1,once,.,TGTGCCAGCAGCCAAGATCGGGTTAGGGAGCAGTTCTTC,CASSQDRVREQFF
TRBV19,TRBJ2-7,.,TRBD1,TGTGCCAGCCGCCAGACAGGGGGGGCCTACGAGCAGTACTTC,CASRQTGGAYEQYF
TRBV4-2,TRBJ1-2,.,.,TGTGCCAGCAGCCAAGATTTGAACCGGGTCGGCTATGGCTACACCTTC,CASSQDLNRVGYGYTF
TRBV9,TRBJ2-1,.,TRBD2,TGTGCCAGCAGCGTAGGAGGAGCGGGGGGAGGGGTTGAGCAGTTCTTC,CASSVGGAGGGVEQFF
TRBV19,TRBJ1-2,.,.,TGTGCCAGTAGTACACCCCCAAGGGGTGGCTACACCTTC,CASSTPPRGGYTF
TRBV27,TRBJ2-6,.,.,TGTGCCAGCAGTCCCCAGGGGTTCGTCCTGACTTTC,CASSPQGFVLTF
TRBV6-5,TRBJ1-2,.,TRBD1,TGTGCCAGCAGTTCCGACAGGGGAGGAGGCTACACCTTC,CASSSDRGGGYTF
TRBV29-1,TRBJ2-1,.,TRBD2,TGCAGCGTTGAAAGACTAGCGGTGGGGGATGAGCAGTTCTTC,CSVERLAVGDEQFF
TRBV2,TRBJ1-6,.,TRBD1,TGTGCCAGCAGTGAAGGACAGGGCAATAATTCACCCCTCCACTTT,CASSEGQGNNSPLHF
TRBV6-5,TRBJ1-2,.,TRBD1,TGTGCCAGCAGTTCGACAGGGGGCATCTATGGCTACACCTTC,CASSSTGGIYGYTF
TRBV6-5,TRBJ1-2,few,.,TGTGCCAGCAGTTCCTACAGGGATCCCCGGGGCTACACCTTC,CASSSYRDPRGYTF
TRBV2,TRBJ1-6,.,TRBD1,TGTGCCAGCAGTCCGGACAGGGCGAGTAATTCACCCCTCCACTTT,CASSPDRASNSPLHF
TRBV5-4,TRBJ1-2,.,.,TGTGCCAGCGGATTTAGTAGGACAAGCGGCTACACCTTC,CASGFSRTSGYTF
TRBV6-2/TRBV6-3,TRBJ1-5,.,.,TGTGCCAGCAGTTACCCGAGGCAGCCCCAGCATTTT,CASSYPRQPQHF
TRBV5-1,TRBJ2-2,.,TRBD2,TGCGCCAGCAGCCTTGATGTACTAGCGGGAGGGATGGCCACCGGGGAGCTGTTTTTT,CASSLDVLAGGMATGELFF
TRBV30,TRBJ1-2,once,.,TGTGCCCGGGACGATAGCGACTATGGCTACACCTTC,CARDDSDYGYTF
TRBV29-1,TRBJ1-2,.,TRBD1,TGCAGCGCCCAGGGGGCAGAGGGCTACACCTTC,CSAQGAEGYTF
TRBV11-2,TRBJ1-3,.,.,TGTGCCAGCAGCCTACAGGGCCGAAACACCATATATTTT,CASSLQGRNTIYF
TRBV7-2,TRBJ2-2,.,TRBD2,TGTGCCAGCAGCCCACAGCTAGCGGGGAACACCGGGGAGCTGTTTTTT,CASSPQLAGNTGELFF
TRBV28,TRBJ1-5,.,.,TGTGCCAGCAGCCGGACAGTCTATAGCAATCAGCCCCAGCATTTT,CASSRTVYSNQPQHF
TRBV7-3,TRBJ2-7,.,TRBD2,TGTGCCAGCAGCGAAGGACTAGCGGGATCCCACGAGCAGTACTTC,CASSEGLAGSHEQYF
TRBV9,TRBJ1-2,few,TRBD1,TGTGCCAGCAGCGCCGGGGACAGGGCCTACTATGGCTACACCTTC,CASSAGDRAYYGYTF
TRBV19,TRBJ1-1,.,.,TGTGCCAGTATGGGTACCCATGTAGGGGGCACTGAAGCTTTCTTT,CASMGTHVGGTEAFF
TRBV7-9,TRBJ2-1,.,TRBD2,TGTGCCAGCACGTCAGCGGGAGCAGAGCAGTTCTTC,CASTSAGAEQFF
TRBV4-1,TRBJ2-7,.,TRBD1,TGCGCCAGCAGCCAAGAAGTATCATGGTCCCGGGACAGCGCCGACTACGAGCAGTACTTC,CASSQEVSWSRDSADYEQYF
TRBV5-5,TRBJ2-3,.,.,TGTGCCAGCAGCTTGGAGATAGCAGATACAGATACGCAGTATTTT,CASSLEIADTDTQYF